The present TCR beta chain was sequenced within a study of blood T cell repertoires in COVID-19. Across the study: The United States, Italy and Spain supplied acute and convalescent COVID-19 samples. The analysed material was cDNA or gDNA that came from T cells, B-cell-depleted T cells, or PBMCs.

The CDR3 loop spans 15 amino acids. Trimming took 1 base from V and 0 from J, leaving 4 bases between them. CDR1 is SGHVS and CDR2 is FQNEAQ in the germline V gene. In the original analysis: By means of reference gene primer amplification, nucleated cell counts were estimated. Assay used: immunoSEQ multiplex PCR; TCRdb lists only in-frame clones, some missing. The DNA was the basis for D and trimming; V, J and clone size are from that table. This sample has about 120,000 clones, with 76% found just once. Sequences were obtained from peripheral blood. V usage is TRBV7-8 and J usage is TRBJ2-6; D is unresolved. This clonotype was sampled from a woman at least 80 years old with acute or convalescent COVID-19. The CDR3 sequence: CASSLGPSGANVLTF. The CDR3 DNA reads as TGTGCCAGCAGCTTAGGGCCCTCTGGGGCCAACGTCCTGACTTTC.